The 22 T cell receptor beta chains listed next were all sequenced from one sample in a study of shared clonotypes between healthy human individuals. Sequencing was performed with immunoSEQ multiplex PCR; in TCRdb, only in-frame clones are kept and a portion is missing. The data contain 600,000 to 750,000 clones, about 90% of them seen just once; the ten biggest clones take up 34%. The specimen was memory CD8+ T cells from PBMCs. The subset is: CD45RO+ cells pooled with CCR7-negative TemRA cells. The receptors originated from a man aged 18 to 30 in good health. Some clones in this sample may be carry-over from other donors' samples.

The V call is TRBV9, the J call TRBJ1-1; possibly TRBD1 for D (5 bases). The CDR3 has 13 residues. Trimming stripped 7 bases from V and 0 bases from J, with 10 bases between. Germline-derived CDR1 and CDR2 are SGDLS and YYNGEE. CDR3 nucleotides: TGTGCCAGCGGGACGCAGTTGAACACTGAAGCTTTCTTT. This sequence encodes CASGTQLNTEAFF.

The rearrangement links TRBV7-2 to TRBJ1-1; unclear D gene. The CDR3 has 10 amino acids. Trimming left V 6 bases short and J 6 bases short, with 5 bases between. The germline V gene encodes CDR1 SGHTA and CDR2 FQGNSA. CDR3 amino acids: CASSGPEAFF. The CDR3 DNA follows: TGTGCCAGCAGTGGACCTGAAGCTTTCTTT.

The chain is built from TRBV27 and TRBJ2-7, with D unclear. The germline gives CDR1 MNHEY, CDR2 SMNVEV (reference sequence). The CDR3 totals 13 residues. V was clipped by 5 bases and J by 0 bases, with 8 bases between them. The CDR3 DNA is TGTGCCAGCAGTCCACACCCCTCCTACGAGCAGTACTTC. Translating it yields CASSPHPSYEQYF.

DNA of the CDR3: TGTGCCAGCAGCACCACAGGGGGCGGCGGGGAGACCCAGTACTTC. It translates to CASSTTGGGGETQYF. The genes are TRBV9 and TRBJ2-5, with 9 nucleotides matching TRBD1. Germline V gene lookup returns CDR1 SGDLS and CDR2 YYNGEE. The CDR3 sequence is 15 residues long. V lost 4 bases and J lost 5; bases outside the gene matches: 9.

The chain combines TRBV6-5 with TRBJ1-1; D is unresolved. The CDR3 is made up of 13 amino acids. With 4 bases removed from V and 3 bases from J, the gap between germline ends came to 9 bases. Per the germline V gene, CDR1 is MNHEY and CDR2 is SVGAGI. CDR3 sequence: CASSWSRYTEAFF. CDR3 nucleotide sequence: TGTGCCAGCAGTTGGAGCAGGTACACTGAAGCTTTCTTT.

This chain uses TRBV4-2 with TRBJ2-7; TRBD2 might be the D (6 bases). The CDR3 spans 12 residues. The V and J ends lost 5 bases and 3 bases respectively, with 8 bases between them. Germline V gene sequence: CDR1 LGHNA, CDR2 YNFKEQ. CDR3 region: CASSDGGYEQYF. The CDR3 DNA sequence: TGTGCCAGCAGCGACGGGGGCTACGAGCAGTACTTC.

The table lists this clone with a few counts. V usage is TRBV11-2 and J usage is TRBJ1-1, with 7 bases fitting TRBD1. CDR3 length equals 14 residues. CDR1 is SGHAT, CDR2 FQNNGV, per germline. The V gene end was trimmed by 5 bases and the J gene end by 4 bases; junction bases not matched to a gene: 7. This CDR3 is CASSVTEGATEAFF. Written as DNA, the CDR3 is TGTGCCAGCAGCGTGACGGAGGGGGCCACTGAAGCTTTCTTT.

The CDR3 reads CATSIYQGLAGSYEQYF. The CDR3 nucleotides read TGTGCCACTTCGATTTACCAGGGACTAGCGGGATCCTACGAGCAGTACTTC. The chain carries TRBV28 and TRBJ2-7, with 13 bases matching TRBD2. The CDR3 extends over 17 amino acids. J lost 1 base, V lost 10 bases, and 13 bases had no gene match. CDR1 is MDHEN, CDR2 SYDVKM, per germline.

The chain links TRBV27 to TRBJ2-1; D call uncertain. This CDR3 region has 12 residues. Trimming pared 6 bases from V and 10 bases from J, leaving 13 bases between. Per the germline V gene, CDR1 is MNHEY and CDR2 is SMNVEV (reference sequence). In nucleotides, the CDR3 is TGTGCCAGCAGCCATAGATTGGGAGAGCAGTTCTTC. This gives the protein CASSHRLGEQFF.

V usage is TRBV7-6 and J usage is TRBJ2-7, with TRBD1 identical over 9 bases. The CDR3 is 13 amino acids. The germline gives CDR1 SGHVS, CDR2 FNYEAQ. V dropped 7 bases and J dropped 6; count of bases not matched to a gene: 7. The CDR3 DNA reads TGTGCCAGCACCCCGGGACAGGGACCCGAGCAGTACTTC. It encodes CASTPGQGPEQYF. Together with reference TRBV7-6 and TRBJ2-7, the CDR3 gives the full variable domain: GAGVSQSPRYKVTKRGQDVALRCDPISGHVSLYWYRQALGQGPEFLTYFNYEAQQDKSGLPNDRFSAERPEGSISTLTIQRTEQRDSAMYRCASTPGQGPEQYFGPGTRLTVT.

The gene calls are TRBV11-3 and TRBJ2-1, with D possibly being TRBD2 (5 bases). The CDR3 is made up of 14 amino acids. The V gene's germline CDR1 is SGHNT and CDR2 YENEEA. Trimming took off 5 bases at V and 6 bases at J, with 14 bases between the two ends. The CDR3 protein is CASSGRTRPNEQFF. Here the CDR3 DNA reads TGTGCCAGCAGCGGACGGACTCGACCCAATGAGCAGTTCTTC.

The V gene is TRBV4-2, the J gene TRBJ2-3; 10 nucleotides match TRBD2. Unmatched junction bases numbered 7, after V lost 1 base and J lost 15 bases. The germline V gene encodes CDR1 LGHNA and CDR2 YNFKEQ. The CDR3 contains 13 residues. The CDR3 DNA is TGTGCCAGCAGCCAAGGCCCCGGGACTAGCGTTTATTTT. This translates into CASSQGPGTSVYF.

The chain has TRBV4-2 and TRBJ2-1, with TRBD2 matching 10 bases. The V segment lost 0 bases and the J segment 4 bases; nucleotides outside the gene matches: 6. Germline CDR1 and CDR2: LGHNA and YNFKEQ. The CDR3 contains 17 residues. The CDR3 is CASSQDLTSGTYNEQFF. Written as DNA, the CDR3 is TGTGCCAGCAGCCAAGATCTTACTAGCGGGACGTACAATGAGCAGTTCTTC.

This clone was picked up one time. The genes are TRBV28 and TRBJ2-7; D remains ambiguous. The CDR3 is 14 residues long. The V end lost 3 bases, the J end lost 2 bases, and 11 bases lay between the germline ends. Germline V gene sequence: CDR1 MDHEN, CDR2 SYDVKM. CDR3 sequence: CASSFLRRTYEQYF. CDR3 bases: TGTGCCAGCAGTTTTCTGCGGAGAACCTACGAGCAGTACTTC.

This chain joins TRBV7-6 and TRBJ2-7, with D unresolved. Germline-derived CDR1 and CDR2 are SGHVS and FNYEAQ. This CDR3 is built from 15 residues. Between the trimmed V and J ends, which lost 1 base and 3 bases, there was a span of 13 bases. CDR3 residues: CASSLGLSGLYEQYF. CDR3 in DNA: TGTGCCAGCAGCTTAGGTCTCTCAGGCCTCTACGAGCAGTACTTC.

This CDR3 reads CATSRTESSYEQYF. As DNA, the CDR3 is TGTGCCACCAGCAGGACTGAGAGCTCCTACGAGCAGTACTTC. The genes are TRBV15 and TRBJ2-7; no firm D call. CDR3 length equals 14 residues. V shed 3 bases and J shed 0 bases, with 9 bases lying between them. Germline V lookup: CDR1 LNHNV, CDR2 YYDKDF (reference sequence).

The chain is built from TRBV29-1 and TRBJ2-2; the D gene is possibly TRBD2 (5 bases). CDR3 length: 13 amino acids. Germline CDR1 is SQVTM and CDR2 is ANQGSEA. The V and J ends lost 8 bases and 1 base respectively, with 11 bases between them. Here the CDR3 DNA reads TGCAGCTACCGGAGCGGGAACACCGGGGAGCTGTTTTTT. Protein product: CSYRSGNTGELFF.

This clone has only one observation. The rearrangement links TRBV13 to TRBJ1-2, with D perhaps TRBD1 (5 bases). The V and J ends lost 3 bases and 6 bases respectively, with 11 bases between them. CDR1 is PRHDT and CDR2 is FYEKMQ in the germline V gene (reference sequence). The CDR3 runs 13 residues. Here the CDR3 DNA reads TGTGCCAGCAGCTTGGGCAGGGATAATGGCTACACCTTC. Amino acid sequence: CASSLGRDNGYTF.

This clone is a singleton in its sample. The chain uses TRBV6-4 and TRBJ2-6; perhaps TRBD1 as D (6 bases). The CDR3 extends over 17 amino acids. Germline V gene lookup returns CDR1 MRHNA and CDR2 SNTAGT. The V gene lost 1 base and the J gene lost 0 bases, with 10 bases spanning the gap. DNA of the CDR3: TGTGCCAGCAGTGACTGGACAGAGAGCTCTGGGGCCAACGTCCTGACTTTC. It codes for CASSDWTESSGANVLTF.

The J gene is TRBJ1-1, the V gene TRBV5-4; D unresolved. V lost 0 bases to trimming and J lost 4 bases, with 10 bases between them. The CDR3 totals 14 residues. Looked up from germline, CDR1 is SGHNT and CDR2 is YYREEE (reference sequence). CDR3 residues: CASSLAPHGTEAFF. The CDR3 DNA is TGTGCCAGCAGCTTGGCCCCTCACGGCACTGAAGCTTTCTTT.

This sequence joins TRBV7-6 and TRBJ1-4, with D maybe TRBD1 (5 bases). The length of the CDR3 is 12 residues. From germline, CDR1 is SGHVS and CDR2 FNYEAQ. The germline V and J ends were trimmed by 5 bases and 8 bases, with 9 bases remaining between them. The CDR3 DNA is TGTGCCAGCAGCGGGGGGTCGGAAAAACTGTTTTTT. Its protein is CASSGGSEKLFF.

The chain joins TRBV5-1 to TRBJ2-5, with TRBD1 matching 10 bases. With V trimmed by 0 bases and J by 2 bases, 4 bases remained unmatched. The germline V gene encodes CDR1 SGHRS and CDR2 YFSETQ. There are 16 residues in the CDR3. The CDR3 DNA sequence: TGCGCCAGCAGCTTGGTGGGGGACAGGGGACAAGAGACCCAGTACTTC. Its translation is CASSLVGDRGQETQYF.